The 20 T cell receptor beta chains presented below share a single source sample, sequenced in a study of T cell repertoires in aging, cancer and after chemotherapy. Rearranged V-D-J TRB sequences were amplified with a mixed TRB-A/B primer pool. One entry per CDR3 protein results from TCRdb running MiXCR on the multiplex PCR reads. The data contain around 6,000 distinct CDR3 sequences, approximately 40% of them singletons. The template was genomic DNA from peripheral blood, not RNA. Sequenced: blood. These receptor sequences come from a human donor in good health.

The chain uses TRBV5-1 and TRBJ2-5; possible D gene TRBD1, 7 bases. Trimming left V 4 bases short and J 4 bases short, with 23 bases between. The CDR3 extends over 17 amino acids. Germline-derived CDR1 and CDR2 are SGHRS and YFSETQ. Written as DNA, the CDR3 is TGCGCCAGCAGCCTGGGTGACAGGGAGGATCTCGGAGAGACCCAGTACTTC. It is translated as CASSLGDREDLGETQYF.

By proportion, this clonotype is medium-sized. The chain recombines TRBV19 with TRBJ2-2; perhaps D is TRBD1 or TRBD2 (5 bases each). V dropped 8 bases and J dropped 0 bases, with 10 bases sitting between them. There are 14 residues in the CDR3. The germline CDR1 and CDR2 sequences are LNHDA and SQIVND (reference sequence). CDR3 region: CASQQEANTGELFF. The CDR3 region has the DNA TGTGCCAGTCAACAGGAGGCGAACACCGGGGAGCTGTTTTTT.

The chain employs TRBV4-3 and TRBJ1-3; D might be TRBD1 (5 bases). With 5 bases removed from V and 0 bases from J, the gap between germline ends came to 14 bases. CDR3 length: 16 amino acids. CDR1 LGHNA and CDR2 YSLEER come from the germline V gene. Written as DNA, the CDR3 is TGCGCCAGCAGCTCAACGGAGAGGGGCTCTGGAAACACCATATATTTT. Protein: CASSSTERGSGNTIYF.

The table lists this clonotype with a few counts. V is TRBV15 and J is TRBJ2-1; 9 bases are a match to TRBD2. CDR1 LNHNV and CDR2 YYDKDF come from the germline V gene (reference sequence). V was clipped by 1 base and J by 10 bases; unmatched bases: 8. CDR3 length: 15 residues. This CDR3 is CATSRARGGGREQFF. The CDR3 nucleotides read TGTGCCACCAGCAGAGCTCGCGGGGGGGGCCGGGAGCAGTTCTTC.

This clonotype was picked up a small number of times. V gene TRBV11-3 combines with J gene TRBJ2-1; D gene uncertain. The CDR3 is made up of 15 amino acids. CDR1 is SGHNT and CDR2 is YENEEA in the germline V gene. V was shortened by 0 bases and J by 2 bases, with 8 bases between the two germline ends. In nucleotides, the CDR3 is TGTGCCAGCAGCTTAGAAATGGCCCCCTACAATGAGCAGTTCTTC. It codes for CASSLEMAPYNEQFF. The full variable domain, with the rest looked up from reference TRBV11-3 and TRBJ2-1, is EAGVVQSPRYKIIEKKQPVAFWCNPISGHNTLYWYLQNLGQGPELLIRYENEEAVDDSQLPKDRFSAERLKGVDSTLKIQPAELGDSAVYLCASSLEMAPYNEQFFGPGTRLTVL.

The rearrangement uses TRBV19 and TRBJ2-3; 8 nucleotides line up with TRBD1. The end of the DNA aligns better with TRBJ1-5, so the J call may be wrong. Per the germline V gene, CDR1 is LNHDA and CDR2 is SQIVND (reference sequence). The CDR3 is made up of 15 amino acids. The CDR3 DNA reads TGTGCCAGTAGTATGGACAGGGATTACACAGATACGCAGCATTTT. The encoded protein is CASSMDRDYTDTQHF.

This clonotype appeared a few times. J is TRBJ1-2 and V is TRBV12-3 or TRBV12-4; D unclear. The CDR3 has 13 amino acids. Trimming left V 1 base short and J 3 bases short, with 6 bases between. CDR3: CASSLGEHYGYTF. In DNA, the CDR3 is TGTGCCAGCAGTTTAGGGGAGCACTATGGCTACACCTTC.

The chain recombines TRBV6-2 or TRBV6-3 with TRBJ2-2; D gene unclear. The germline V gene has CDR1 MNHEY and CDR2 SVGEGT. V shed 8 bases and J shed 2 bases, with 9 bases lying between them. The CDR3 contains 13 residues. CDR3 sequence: CASRTVNTGELFF. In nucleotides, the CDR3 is TGTGCCAGCCGAACAGTTAACACCGGGGAGCTGTTTTTT.

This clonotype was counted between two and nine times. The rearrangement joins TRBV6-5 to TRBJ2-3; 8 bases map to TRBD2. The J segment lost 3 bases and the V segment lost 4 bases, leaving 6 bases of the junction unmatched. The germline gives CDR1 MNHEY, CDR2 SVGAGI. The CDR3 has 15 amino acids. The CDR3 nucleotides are TGTGCCAGCAGTTTAAGCGGGAGAGGGACAGATACGCAGTATTTT. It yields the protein CASSLSGRGTDTQYF.

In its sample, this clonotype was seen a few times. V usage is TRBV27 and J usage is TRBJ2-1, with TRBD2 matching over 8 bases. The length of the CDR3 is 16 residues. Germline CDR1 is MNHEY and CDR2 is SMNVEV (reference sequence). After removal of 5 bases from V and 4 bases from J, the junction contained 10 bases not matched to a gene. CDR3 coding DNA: TGTGCCAGCAGTCTCTCCGTAGCGGGGAGATACAATGAGCAGTTCTTC. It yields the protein CASSLSVAGRYNEQFF.

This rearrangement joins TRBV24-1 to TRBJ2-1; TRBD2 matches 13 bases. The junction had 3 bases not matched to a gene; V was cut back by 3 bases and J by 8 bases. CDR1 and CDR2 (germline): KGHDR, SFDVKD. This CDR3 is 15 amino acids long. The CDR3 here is CATSDRLAGGYEQFF. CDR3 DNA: TGTGCCACCAGTGATAGACTAGCGGGGGGCTATGAGCAGTTCTTC.

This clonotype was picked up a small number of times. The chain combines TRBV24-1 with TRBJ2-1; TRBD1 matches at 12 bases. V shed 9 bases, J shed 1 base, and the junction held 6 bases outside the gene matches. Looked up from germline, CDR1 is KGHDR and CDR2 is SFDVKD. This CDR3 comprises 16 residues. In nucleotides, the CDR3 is TGTGCCACCGGGGACAGGGGGCAGGGGTCCTACAATGAGCAGTTCTTC. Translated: CATGDRGQGSYNEQFF.

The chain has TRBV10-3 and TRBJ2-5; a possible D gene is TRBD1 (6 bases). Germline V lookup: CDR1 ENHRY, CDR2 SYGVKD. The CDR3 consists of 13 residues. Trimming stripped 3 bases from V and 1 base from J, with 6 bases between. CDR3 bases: TGTGCCATCAGTGAAGGGGGCCAAGAGACCCAGTACTTC. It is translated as CAISEGGQETQYF.

CDR3 sequence reads: CASSYSGGANVLTF. CDR3 in DNA: TGTGCCAGCAGTTACTCGGGGGGGGCCAACGTCCTGACTTTC. The chain links TRBV6-5 to TRBJ2-6, with D hard to call. V was shortened by 0 bases and J by 4 bases, with 4 bases between the two germline ends. Germline loops: CDR1 MNHEY, CDR2 SVGAGI. The CDR3 is 14 residues long.

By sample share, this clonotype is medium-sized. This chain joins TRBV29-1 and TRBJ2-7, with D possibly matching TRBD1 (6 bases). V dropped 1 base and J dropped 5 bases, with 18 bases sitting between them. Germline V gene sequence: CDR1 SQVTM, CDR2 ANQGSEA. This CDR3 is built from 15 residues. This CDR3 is CSVEASWAGVHEQYF. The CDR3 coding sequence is TGCAGCGTTGAAGCTAGCTGGGCAGGGGTCCACGAGCAGTACTTC.

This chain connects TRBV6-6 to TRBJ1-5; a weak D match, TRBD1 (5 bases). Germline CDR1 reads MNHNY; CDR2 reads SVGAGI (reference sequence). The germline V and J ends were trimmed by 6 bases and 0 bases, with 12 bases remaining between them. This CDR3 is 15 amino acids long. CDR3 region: CASSERQISNQPQHF. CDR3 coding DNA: TGTGCCAGCAGCGAGAGACAGATTAGCAATCAGCCCCAGCATTTT.

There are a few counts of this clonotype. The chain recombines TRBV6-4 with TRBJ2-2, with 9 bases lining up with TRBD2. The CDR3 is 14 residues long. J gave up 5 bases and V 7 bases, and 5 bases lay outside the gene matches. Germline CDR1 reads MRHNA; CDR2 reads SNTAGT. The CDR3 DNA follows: TGTGCCAGCAAAGCGGGGGGAGATACCGGGGAGCTGTTTTTT. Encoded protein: CASKAGGDTGELFF.

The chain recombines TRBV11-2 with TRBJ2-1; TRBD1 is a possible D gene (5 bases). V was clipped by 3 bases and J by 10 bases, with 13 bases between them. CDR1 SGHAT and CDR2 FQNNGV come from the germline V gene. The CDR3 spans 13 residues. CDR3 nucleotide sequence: TGTGCCAGCAGCTTGACAGTCCTCTACGAGCAGTTCTTC. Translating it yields CASSLTVLYEQFF.

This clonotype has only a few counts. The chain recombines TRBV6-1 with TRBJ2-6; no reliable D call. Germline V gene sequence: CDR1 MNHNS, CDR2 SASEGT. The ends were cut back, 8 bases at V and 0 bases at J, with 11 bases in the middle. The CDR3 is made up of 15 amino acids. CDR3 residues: CASDSGVSGANVLTF. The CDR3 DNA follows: TGTGCCAGCGATTCCGGTGTCTCTGGGGCCAACGTCCTGACTTTC.

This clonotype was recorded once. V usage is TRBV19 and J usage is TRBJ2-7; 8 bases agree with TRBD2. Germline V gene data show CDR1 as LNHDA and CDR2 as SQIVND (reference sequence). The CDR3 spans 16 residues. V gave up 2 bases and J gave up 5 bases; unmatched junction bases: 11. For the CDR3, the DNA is TGTGCCAGTAGTATAAGAGCGGGAGCCGGAAGCGACGAGCAGTACTTC. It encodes CASSIRAGAGSDEQYF.